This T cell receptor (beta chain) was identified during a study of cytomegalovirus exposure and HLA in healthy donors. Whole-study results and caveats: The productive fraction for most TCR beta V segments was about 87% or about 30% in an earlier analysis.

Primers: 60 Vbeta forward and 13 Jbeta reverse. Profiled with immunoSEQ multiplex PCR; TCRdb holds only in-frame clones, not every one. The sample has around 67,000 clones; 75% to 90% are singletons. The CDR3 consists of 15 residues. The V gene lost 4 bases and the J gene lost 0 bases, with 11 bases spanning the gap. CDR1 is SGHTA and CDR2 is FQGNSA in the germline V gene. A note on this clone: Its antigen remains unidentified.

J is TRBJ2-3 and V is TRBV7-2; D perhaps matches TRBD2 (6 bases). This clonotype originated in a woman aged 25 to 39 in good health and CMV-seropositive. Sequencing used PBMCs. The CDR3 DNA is TGTGCCAGCAGCTCGGACTACCTTAGCACAGATACGCAGTATTTT. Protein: CASSSDYLSTDTQYF.